This T cell receptor beta chain was sequenced for a study of T cell responses to AZD1222 COVID-19 vaccine. Repertoires were generated with immunoSEQ multiplex PCR, while TCRdb's copy carries only in-frame clones and drops some. Here the sample spans tens of thousands of clones, 80% being singletons. The CDR3 contains 13 residues. V trimming: 6 bases; J trimming: 9 bases; junction bases outside the gene matches: 8. Germline V lookup: CDR1 MNHEY, CDR2 SMNVEV (reference sequence). The receptor comes from an adult in good health. Source: peripheral blood, taken on day 0 of AZD1222 vaccination. This sequence joins TRBV27 and TRBJ1-5, with 7 bases matching TRBD1. The CDR3 spells CASRPRTGGPQHF. The CDR3 region has the DNA TGTGCCAGCAGACCCCGGACAGGAGGGCCCCAGCATTTT.